This T cell receptor beta chain was retrieved from a study of cytomegalovirus exposure and HLA in healthy donors. General study points: Compared with the roughly 700-donor mean, an Asian-associated ancestry cluster reportedly had fewer N-insertions, according to a later analysis. Earlier results showed most TCR beta V segments being productive about 87% or about 30% of the time.

The CDR3 totals 13 residues. V lost 4 bases, J lost 2 bases, and 9 bases lay in between. Per germline, CDR1 MNHEY and CDR2 SMNVEV (reference sequence). Researchers ran the PCR with 60 Vbeta and 13 Jbeta primers. Assay used: immunoSEQ multiplex PCR; TCRdb lists only in-frame clones, some missing. The sample lists 110,000 to 150,000 clones; approximately 70% were seen once. Comment on this clone: Its target is not known.

This chain connects TRBV27 to TRBJ2-7; tentative D call: TRBD1 (6 bases). Sequencing was performed on PBMCs. This receptor was identified in a woman aged 60 to 75 in good health and CMV-seropositive. CDR3 in DNA: TGTGCCAGCAGTTCATCAGGGGCCTACGAGCAGTACTTC. Residues: CASSSSGAYEQYF.